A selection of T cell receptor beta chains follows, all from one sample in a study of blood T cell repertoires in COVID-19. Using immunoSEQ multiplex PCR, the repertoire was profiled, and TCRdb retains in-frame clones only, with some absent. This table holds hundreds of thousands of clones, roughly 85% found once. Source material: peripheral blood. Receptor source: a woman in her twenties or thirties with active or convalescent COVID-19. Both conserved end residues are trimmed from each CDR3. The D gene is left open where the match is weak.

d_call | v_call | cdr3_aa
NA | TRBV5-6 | ASSLSVAGWSQPQH
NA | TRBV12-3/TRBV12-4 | ASSLRVENGYT
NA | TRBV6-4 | ASIKGRYFGTQY
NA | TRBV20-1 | SAIGGTQY
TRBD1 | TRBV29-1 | SAGTGDYGYT
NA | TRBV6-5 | ASGNSYEQY
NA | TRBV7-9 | ASSAAGNYGYT
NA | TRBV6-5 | ATRQANTEAF
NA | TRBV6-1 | ASSEGATEAF
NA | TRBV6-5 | ASSYWRGMNTEAF
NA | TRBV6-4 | ASSDYRGSPLH
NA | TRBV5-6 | ASSFGTSNTEAF
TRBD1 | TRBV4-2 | ASSPPPGGDGYT
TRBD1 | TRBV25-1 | ASSSRQVRQGAMNEAF
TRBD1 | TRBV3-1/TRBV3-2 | ASSRGTGVYEQY
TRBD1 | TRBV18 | ASSRPGQGSNQPQH
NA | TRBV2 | ASSRPWGNEAF
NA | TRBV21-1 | ASLGVDRPLDTEAF
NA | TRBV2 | ASSGPGEQPLH
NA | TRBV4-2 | ASSQEGYPQETQY
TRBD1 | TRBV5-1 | ASSGGTGADEQY
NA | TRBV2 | ASSQGPTSTGELF
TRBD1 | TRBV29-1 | SADRGGTYGYT
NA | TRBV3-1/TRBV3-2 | ASSQVGPRGKGGVTIY
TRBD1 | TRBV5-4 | ASSLAGTGAYEQY
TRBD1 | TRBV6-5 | ASSLGQVGPSNEQF
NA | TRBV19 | ASSIDGQSTDTQY
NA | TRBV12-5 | ASGFGEAEAF
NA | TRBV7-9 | ASSLGEYNSPLH
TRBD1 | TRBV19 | ASSSGTGIEQY
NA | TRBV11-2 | ASSFLRGMTGNTIY
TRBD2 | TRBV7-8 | ASSRAGPSYNEQF
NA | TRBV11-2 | ASSPWGGLGEQY
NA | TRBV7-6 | ASSLQVAGELF
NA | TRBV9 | ASSVAFGIDTQY
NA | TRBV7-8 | ASSLGQTQANPGELF
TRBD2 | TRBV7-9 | ASSRPSGGWDTQY
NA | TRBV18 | ASSPPAGSDTQY
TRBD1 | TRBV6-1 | ASKDRDRGGELF
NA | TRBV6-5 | ASSSPPRGTEAF
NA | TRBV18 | ASSPRASGRPAAGELF
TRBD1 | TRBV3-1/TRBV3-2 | ASSPYGTGYTGELF
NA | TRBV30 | AMERPYSTSGANVLT
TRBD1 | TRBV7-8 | ASSPITGQDDEKLF
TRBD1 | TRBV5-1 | ASSKQGVGEQY
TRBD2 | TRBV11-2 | ASSLDYFGTSLKDEQY
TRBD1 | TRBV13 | ASSPTGGSGANVLT
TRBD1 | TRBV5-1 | ASSPPGQGDNQPQH
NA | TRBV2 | ASSQQAYEQY
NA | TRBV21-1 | ASSTNQGQGRDQPQH
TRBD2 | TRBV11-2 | ASSKGLAGVETQY
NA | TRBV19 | ASSTETDYNEQF
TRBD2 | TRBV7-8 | ASSSGTSGYNEQF
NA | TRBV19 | ASKLQTGGNQPQH
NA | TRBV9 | ASSVEGGTEAF